This T cell receptor (beta chain) came from a study of CXCR3-negative and CXCR3-positive naive CD8 T cells. Study-wide results and limits: Each naive subset displayed comparably high diversity, whereas memory CD8+ cells displayed much lower diversity. Higher TRB CDR3 hydrophobicity marked CXCR3-positive naive cells relative to CXCR3-negative naive cells. Naive subsets had comparable surface CD5, so TRB CDR3 properties gauged TCR strength.

Comment on this clonotype: Its antigen is not identified.

UMI-tagged TRB cDNA libraries were built via 5' RACE. TCRdb re-called the 5' RACE reads and gives one entry per CDR3 protein, without DNA. In total, the table holds over 100,000 distinct CDR3 sequences. The origin of this receptor is a human donor in good health. Some clones in this sample may be carry-over from other donors' samples. Sequencing was performed on naive CXCR3- CD8+ T cells from blood. Subset denoted: CD45RO-CCR7+CD27+CD95- naive CD8+ T cells lacking CXCR3 (TNR3-).

CDR3 amino acids: CSFVVGNTGELFF. The chain carries TRBV29-1 and TRBJ2-2. Germline V gene sequence: CDR1 SQVTM, CDR2 ANQGSEA. The CDR3 has 13 residues.